This T cell receptor (beta chain) was captured by sequencing in a study of beta chain features in type 1 diabetes (dated by TCRdb to about 2018). At the level of the whole study: Mean age, gender distribution, total cell number and subset yield did not differ between patients and healthy donors. Across all samples, fewer than 130 million sorted cells were examined, and cell number per subset correlated strongly with RNA yield. The study compared TCRB repertoires of sorted circulating CD4+ T cell subsets between recently diagnosed type 1 diabetes patients and matched healthy donors. Regulatory and stem cell-like memory subsets were obtained from only 8 patients and about 8 healthy donors, while naive and central memory subsets were obtained from all 30 or so donors. Broader findings and caveats from the paper: Because cDNA rather than genomic DNA was sequenced, highly expressing activated cells could have been over-represented, although no difference in activation and CD3 levels was found between groups. Because small numbers of individuals were included in the HLA sub-analyses, any influence of HLA type on TCRB rearrangement was left unresolved. In all four CD4+ subsets, TCRB CDR3 length was moderately but significantly shorter in type 1 diabetes patients. Shorter templates might be favored by PCR, yet because patient and control samples were amplified and corrected together, any such skew would affect both groups equally. Fewer insertions and more nucleotide deletions at VDJ recombination sites were observed in patients with type 1 diabetes, implying thymic rearrangement abnormalities. Naive, central memory and regulatory TCRB repertoires appeared more similar among patients than among healthy donors.

The entire isolated RNA was reverse transcribed using the High Capacity cDNA Reverse Transcription Kit, and thus expressed TCRB transcripts were sequenced. Naive, central memory and regulatory T cell samples underwent deep immunoSEQ sequencing, averaging about 3.57 million total reads per sample. Sorted cells were lysed in RLT buffer, and RNA was extracted using DNase-treated RNeasy Micro or Mini kits according to cell number. Each cell subset was processed on its own to prevent cross-contamination, while patient and healthy donor samples were processed together. Using the immunoSEQ multiplex PCR, TCRB sequences were amplified from cDNA into 87-bp fragments spanning the CDR3 region. The amplicons were sequenced using the Illumina HiSeq platform. The paper's processing steps were these. PCR bias was corrected computationally using synthetic template baselines, and reads within Hamming distance 2 were collapsed, with unmergeable singletons discarded. Reads were aligned to IMGT to assign V, D and J genes, CDR3 length, and insertions or deletions at six rearrangement sites. Within each subset, clonotype counts were normalized to sorted cell number, and only after that were true diversity and Gini coefficients computed with the tcR R package. Repertoire sharing was quantified using the overlap coefficient calculated on TCRB nucleotide sequences. What TCRdb holds here is the immuneACCESS table cut down to in-frame rearrangements. Part of the clones is not present; checked against another copy, under half of the missing clones reflect an unresolved V gene, and the others are unexplained. V, J and clone size derive from that table, while D and trimming were established from the DNA sequence. The sample contains about 150,000 clones, about 8.5% of them found a single time. In total, the top ten clones hold 0.55% to 0.75% of the sample.

This clone was picked up a small number of times. The target of this receptor is not known. Base qualities were left out, and no much larger clone turns up one base away. Trimming accounts for 3 bases at V and 3 bases at J, while the number of junction bases matched to no gene is 8. CDR1 and CDR2 are drawn from the germline V gene: KGHSH, LQKENI. The CDR3 starts with the cysteine, ends with the phenylalanine, and has 16 residues. Of the read, only the CDR3 DNA is kept; its 48 bases are in frame from base 1. Each donor gave one peripheral blood draw, averaging approximately 120 mL, which was collected into heparinised tubes. Using a panel that included CD45RO, CCR7, CD25, CD127, CD95 and CD27, naive, central memory, regulatory and stem cell-like memory CD4+ T cells were sorted on a BD FACSAria II. All sorted populations exceeded 95% purity. PBMCs were separated immediately by Lymphoprep density gradient centrifugation and were stained directly, without being cultured. So that batch effects would be minimized, each experiment stained and sorted samples in pairs, pairing one healthy donor with one patient.

Sequenced material: central memory CD4+ T cells from blood. Here the chain combines TRBV18 and TRBJ1-5; 7 bases in the middle match TRBD1. The sequence was obtained from a man in his late teens or twenties in good health. The CDR3 protein sequence reads: CASSPNSGTDNQPQHF. The nucleotide sequence is given as TGTGCCAGCTCACCTAATTCCGGGACAGACAATCAGCCCCAGCATTTT.